Included here is one TCR beta chain sequence, with context. This clonotype appeared a few times. The target of this receptor is not known. No much larger clonotype is one base removed from it; base qualities were not supplied. The library was built by means of 5' RACE. The sample was run on an Illumina HiSeq 2500. The second PCR ran for roughly 7 to 11 cycles and used a J-beta primer mix along with a sample-barcoded 5' primer. Each TCR beta cDNA molecule received a unique molecular identifier from a template-switch 5' adaptor carrying 12 random nucleotides. Each sample yielded at least 3 million CDR3-containing paired-end reads. The Mint cDNA synthesis kit, primed by a TRBC-specific oligonucleotide, was used to synthesize first-strand cDNA from all RNA. Following uracil-DNA glycosylase treatment, a first 18-cycle PCR with universal primers M1SS and BC2_uni_R was performed on all cDNA. In the original analysis: For normalization, 1 million high-quality reads were randomly selected from each sample, with every read carrying a distinct molecular identifier. Instead of being binned into consensus sequences, reads that shared molecular identifiers were thrown out. MiTCR, with a Q25 quality threshold and the strictest error-elimination algorithm, was used for CDR3 identification, clonotype clustering and error correction. A nonparametric unseen species model using Euler transformation provided a lower-bound estimate of total TCR beta diversity. The raw public reads went through TCRdb reprocessing: fastp at Q25, MiXCR clone calling, in-frame beta chains kept. One record per CDR3 amino acid sequence lists the most common genes and DNA. It is TCRdb's table, rather than the study itself, that gives the V and J calls and clone size. In all, the sample holds roughly 1.7 million distinct CDR3 sequences, and 30% to 40% of those were seen once. Together, the top ten hold about 11% of the sample.

The data derive from a study of blood T cells in healthy people across ages (dated by TCRdb to 2013 to 2016). Turning to the overall study: Template switching captured roughly one uniquely barcoded TCR beta cDNA molecule per two T cells in model experiments. To avoid experimental bias, donors of different ages were spread randomly across the sequencing lanes. To track age-related changes in TCR beta repertoire diversity, the study relied on deep sequencing normalized with unique cDNA molecular identifiers. The study analyzed two additional independent replicas of 1 million unique cDNA reads from the same blood draw for two donors, one aged 18 to 29 and one aged 80 or older. Donors were grouped into four age groups: young (average approximately 16 years), middle-aged (under 40), aged (around 60) and long-lived (about 82). General findings and caveats noted by the study authors: Compared with the aged group, the long-lived group had more naive CD4+ T cells, fewer expanded clones and increased TCR diversity, suggesting age selection. Observed TCR beta diversity per million T cells fell roughly linearly with age, and a significant reduction was already apparent by age about 38. Estimates of total diversity based on one million sequenced T cells were considered lower bounds and underestimates. Because the CMV infection status of the donors was unknown, age-related changes in expanded clonotypes may potentially have been confounded. Because profiling used bulk unsorted PBMCs, naive and antigen-experienced compartments could not be compared conclusively. There was a strong correlation between observed TCR beta diversity and the percentage of naive T cells measured by flow cytometry.

The donors were a few dozen Caucasian individuals from Russia, aged roughly 6 to 100 years, who were systemically healthy. Each donor gave ten milliliters of peripheral blood, drawn into EDTA-treated Vacutainer tubes. Ficoll-Paque density-gradient centrifugation was used to isolate PBMCs, with at least 6.5 million per sample. Trizol reagent was used to extract total RNA from the PBMCs, yielding at least 5 micrograms per sample. For every donor, flow cytometry on a PBMC aliquot measured the percentage of naive CD45RAhigh/CD27high T cells. In the germline V gene, CDR1 corresponds to SGHTA and CDR2 to FQGNSA. Deletion took 4 bases off V and 7 bases off J, with a span of 11 bases between the germline ends. Including cysteine and phenylalanine, the CDR3 has 13 amino acids. Here the CDR3 DNA is all that survives: 39 bases in frame from base 1.

This receptor chain uses TRBV7-2 and TRBJ2-1, with TRBD2 as a weak D call on 6 bases. This clonotype was sampled from a woman aged 30 to 39 in good health. The material sequenced was blood. CDR3 protein: CASSWRRGNEQFF. The sequence in DNA is TGTGCCAGCAGCTGGAGACGGGGGAATGAGCAGTTCTTC.